Detailed here is one T cell receptor beta chain. Time point indicated: peripheral blood 6 weeks after treatment start. Between 1 and 8 samples, pretreatment and on-treatment, were given by each patient. These data originate in a study of PD-L1 blockade in urothelial cancer. Study-wide background: As for prior chemotherapy regimens, patients had received 0 to 3.

Measured with immunoSEQ multiplex PCR; TCRdb has only the in-frame clones, and not every one. The sample has around 93,000 clones, over 65% seen once. Germline lookup yields CDR1 SGHNT and CDR2 YENEEA. The CDR3 extends over 15 amino acids. V lost 0 bases to trimming and J lost 4 bases; unmatched junction nucleotides: 5. This chain links TRBV11-3 with TRBJ1-1; 7 nucleotides line up with TRBD1. The sequence came from a man aged 65-85 years with urothelial cancer. Specimen: PBMCs, collected around atezolizumab (anti-PD-L1) treatment. CDR3 sequence (DNA): TGTGCCAGCAGCTTAGATCGGGCAGGGGGCACTGAAGCTTTCTTT. Its translation: CASSLDRAGGTEAFF.